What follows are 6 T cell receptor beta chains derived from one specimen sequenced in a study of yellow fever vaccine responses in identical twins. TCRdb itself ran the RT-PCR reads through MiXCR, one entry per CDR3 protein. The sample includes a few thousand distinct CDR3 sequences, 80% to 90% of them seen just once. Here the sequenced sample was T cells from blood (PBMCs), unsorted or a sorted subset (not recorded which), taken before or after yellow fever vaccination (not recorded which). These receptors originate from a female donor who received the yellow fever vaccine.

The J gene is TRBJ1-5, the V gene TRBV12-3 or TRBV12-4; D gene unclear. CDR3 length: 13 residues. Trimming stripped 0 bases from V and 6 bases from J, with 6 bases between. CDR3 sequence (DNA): TGTGCCAGCAGTTTAGCGTTAGGTCAGCCCCAGCATTTT. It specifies CASSLALGQPQHF.

CDR3 nucleotides: TGTGCCAGCAGCTTATCAGGGTACTCCTACGAGCAGTACGTC. It encodes CASSLSGYSYEQYV. The rearrangement uses TRBV11-1 and TRBJ2-7; a possible D gene is TRBD1 (5 bases). Germline CDR1 SGHAT, CDR2 FQDESV (reference sequence). The CDR3 is made up of 14 amino acids. Trimming pared 2 bases from V and 0 bases from J, leaving 8 bases between.

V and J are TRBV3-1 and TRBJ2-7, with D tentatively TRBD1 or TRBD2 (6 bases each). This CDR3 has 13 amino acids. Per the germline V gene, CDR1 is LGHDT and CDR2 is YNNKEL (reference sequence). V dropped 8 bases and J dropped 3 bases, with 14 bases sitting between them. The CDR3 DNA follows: TGTGCCAGCTCCTGGGGGCGGGACTACGAGCAGTACTTC. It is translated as CASSWGRDYEQYF.

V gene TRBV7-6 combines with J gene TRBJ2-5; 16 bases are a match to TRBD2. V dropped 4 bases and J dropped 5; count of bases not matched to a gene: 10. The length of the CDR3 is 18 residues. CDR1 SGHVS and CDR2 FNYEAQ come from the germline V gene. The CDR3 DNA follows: TGTGCCAGCAGCTCCGGGACTAGCGGGGGGGCCTCTCGGGAGACCCAGTACTTC. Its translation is CASSSGTSGGASRETQYF.

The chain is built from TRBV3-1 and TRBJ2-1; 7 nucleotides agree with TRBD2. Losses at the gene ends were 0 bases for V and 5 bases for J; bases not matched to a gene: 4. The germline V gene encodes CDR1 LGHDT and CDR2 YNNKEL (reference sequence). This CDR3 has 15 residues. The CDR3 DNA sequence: TGTGCCAGCAGCCAAGAGGGGAGGGTCCACAATGAGCAGTTCTTC. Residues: CASSQEGRVHNEQFF.

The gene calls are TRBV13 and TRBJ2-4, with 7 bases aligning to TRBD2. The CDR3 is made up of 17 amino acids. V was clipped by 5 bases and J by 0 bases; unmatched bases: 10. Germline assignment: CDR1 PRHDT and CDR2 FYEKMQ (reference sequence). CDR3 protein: CASSPRLASLAKNIQYF. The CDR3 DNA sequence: TGTGCCAGCAGCCCCAGACTAGCCTCTCTAGCCAAAAACATTCAGTACTTC.